This T cell receptor (beta chain) appears in the sequencing data of a study of T cell repertoires in cytomegalovirus infection. Study summary: Public TCR beta signatures indicated both CMV infection and matching HLA type. Overall study results and limits: The response measured ex vivo was dominated by TCR beta clonotypes (HLA-C-restricted and CMV-specific). Summed public TCR beta family frequency identified CMV carriers bearing the relevant HLA.

TCRdb reprocessed the reads with MiXCR, giving one entry per CDR3 protein. This sample has tens of thousands of distinct CDR3 sequences, with 3.5% to 4% found just once. This clonotype was picked up many times. Its antigen is not identified. The V gene's germline CDR1 is SGHTA and CDR2 FQGNSA. The trim removed 5 bases at V and 3 bases at J, leaving 7 bases unmatched. This CDR3 comprises 14 residues. This chain links TRBV7-2 with TRBJ2-7; the match to TRBD2 covers 7 bases. The sample was PBMCs. The clonotype comes from a human donor in good health (CMV status not recorded). Some clones in this sample may be carry-over from other donors' samples. The CDR3 nucleotides read TGTGCCAGCAGCCACAAGGGACTAAACTACGAGCAGTACTTC. Amino acid sequence: CASSHKGLNYEQYF.